The rows below give T cell receptor beta chains drawn from one sample of a study of cytomegalovirus exposure and HLA in healthy donors. Only in-frame clones appear in the TCRdb table, and some are missing; sequencing was by immunoSEQ multiplex PCR. The sample shows 110,000 to 150,000 clones, around 9.7% of them seen only once. Sequenced: PBMCs. Receptors were obtained from a middle-aged man in good health and CMV-seronegative. CDR3s include the opening cysteine and the closing phenylalanine or tryptophan. The order of the fields is clone size, J gene, V gene, D gene, CDR3 protein, CDR3 DNA. The D gene is left open where the match is weak. Not all rows give a size; the values are once, few, many and, for expanded clones, a class.

.,TRBJ2-1,TRBV19,TRBD1,CASSNPGQGSSYNEQFF,TGTGCCAGTAGTAACCCGGGACAGGGAAGCTCCTACAATGAGCAGTTCTTC
.,TRBJ2-3,TRBV29-1,TRBD2,CSVEVSGGSTDTQYF,TGCAGCGTTGAAGTAAGCGGGGGGAGCACAGATACGCAGTATTTT
.,TRBJ1-6,TRBV2,TRBD1,CASSGTGQPYSPLHF,TGTGCCAGCAGTGGGACGGGACAGCCGTATTCACCCCTCCACTTT
few,TRBJ2-1,TRBV4-1,.,CASSQDRTTAYNEQFF,TGCGCCAGCAGCCAAGATCGGACTACCGCCTACAATGAGCAGTTCTTC
.,TRBJ2-7,TRBV14,TRBD2,CASSQGTSGGSYEQYF,TGTGCCAGCAGCCAAGGGACTAGCGGTGGGAGCTACGAGCAGTACTTC
few,TRBJ1-4,TRBV2,.,CASKQINEKLFF,TGTGCCAGCAAACAGATTAATGAAAAACTGTTTTTT
few,TRBJ2-7,TRBV10-2,.,CASRDSGHIAGSYEQYF,TGCGCCAGCAGGGACTCGGGCCACATAGCCGGCTCCTACGAGCAGTACTTC
.,TRBJ2-6,TRBV7-9,.,CASSLRGDNSGANVLTF,TGTGCCAGCAGCCTCAGGGGAGACAACTCTGGGGCCAACGTCCTGACTTTC
.,TRBJ2-7,TRBV9,.,CASSVATGGGQGEQYF,TGTGCCAGCAGCGTAGCTACGGGGGGGGGACAGGGCGAGCAGTACTTC
.,TRBJ2-3,TRBV27,TRBD1,CASSSTGSADTQYF,TGTGCCAGCAGTTCGACAGGGTCCGCAGATACGCAGTATTTT
.,TRBJ1-1,TRBV20-1,.,CSGYQNTEAFF,TGCAGTGGCTATCAGAACACTGAAGCTTTCTTT
.,TRBJ2-7,TRBV18,.,CASSPPSQGSEQYF,TGTGCCAGCTCACCACCTTCACAGGGATCCGAGCAGTACTTC
.,TRBJ1-2,TRBV19,.,CASSMRELSYTF,TGTGCCAGTAGTATGCGAGAGCTGAGCTACACCTTC
few,TRBJ2-3,TRBV19,TRBD1,CASRQGSSTDTQYF,TGTGCCAGTCGACAGGGCTCTAGCACAGATACGCAGTATTTT
few,TRBJ2-7,TRBV1,.,CTSSPRGLAVTYEQYF,TGCACCAGCAGCCCCAGAGGACTAGCGGTAACCTACGAGCAGTACTTC
.,TRBJ2-7,TRBV10-2,TRBD2,CASSDTTSGHSYEQYF,TGCGCCAGCAGTGATACGACTAGCGGGCACTCCTACGAGCAGTACTTC
.,TRBJ1-1,TRBV28,.,CASSLSGTGNTEAFF,TGTGCCAGCAGTTTATCGGGAACGGGGAACACTGAAGCTTTCTTT
few,TRBJ2-7,TRBV5-1,TRBD2,CASSLVSGSYEQYF,TGCGCCAGCAGCTTGGTTAGCGGGAGCTACGAGCAGTACTTC
.,TRBJ2-5,TRBV12-5,.,CASGFSVGTQYF,TGTGCTAGTGGTTTTTCAGTTGGGACCCAGTACTTC
.,TRBJ2-7,TRBV7-9,.,CASSPLRPESMESYEQYF,TGTGCCAGCAGCCCCCTTCGACCGGAATCCATGGAGTCCTACGAGCAGTACTTC
few,TRBJ2-5,TRBV2,TRBD2,CASSEGRGEETQYF,TGTGCCAGCAGTGAAGGGCGGGGGGAAGAGACCCAGTACTTC
.,TRBJ2-5,TRBV19,.,CASSLSTGRETQYF,TGTGCCAGTAGTCTCTCGACAGGGAGGGAGACCCAGTACTTC
few,TRBJ2-1,TRBV7-9,.,CASSLGTGYNEQFF,TGTGCCAGCAGCTTAGGGACTGGGTACAATGAGCAGTTCTTC
few,TRBJ2-2,TRBV28,.,CASSPSYAGPGELFF,TGTGCCAGCAGTCCGAGTTACGCGGGCCCCGGGGAGCTGTTTTTT
.,TRBJ1-1,TRBV6-5,.,CASISTLNTEAFF,TGTGCCAGCATCTCCACTCTGAACACTGAAGCTTTCTTT
few,TRBJ1-4,TRBV6-5,.,CASSDDRDNEKLFF,TGTGCCAGCAGTGATGACAGAGATAATGAAAAACTGTTTTTT
few,TRBJ2-3,TRBV6-5,.,CASSYRREDTQYF,TGTGCCAGCAGTTACCGCAGGGAAGATACGCAGTATTTT
.,TRBJ2-7,TRBV9,TRBD2,CASSVVGGNDEQYF,TGTGCCAGCAGCGTAGTGGGGGGGAACGACGAGCAGTACTTC
.,TRBJ2-1,TRBV6-5,TRBD2,CASTPGGAGYDEQFF,TGTGCCAGCACCCCGGGGGGGGCGGGTTACGATGAGCAGTTCTTC
few,TRBJ1-3,TRBV10-1,TRBD1,CATSLDREGNTIYF,TGCGCCACCAGCCTGGACAGGGAAGGAAACACCATATATTTT
.,TRBJ2-2,TRBV25-1,.,CASSHSPSSGTGELFF,TGTGCCAGCAGTCACTCACCTTCAAGTGGCACCGGGGAGCTGTTTTTT
.,TRBJ1-5,TRBV19,.,CASSTDSGNQPQHF,TGTGCCAGTAGTACGGACAGCGGCAATCAGCCCCAGCATTTT
few,TRBJ1-3,TRBV7-9,.,CASSLTLSGNTIYF,TGTGCCAGCAGCCTAACTCTCTCTGGAAACACCATATATTTT
.,TRBJ1-5,TRBV27,.,CASGGYGNQPQHF,TGTGCCAGCGGGGGGTATGGCAATCAGCCCCAGCATTTT
.,TRBJ2-3,TRBV21-1,.,CASSLLAGVLDTQYF,TGTGCCAGCAGCCTCCTAGCGGGGGTTTTAGATACGCAGTATTTT
few,TRBJ1-1,TRBV30,.,CAWSPGMNTEAFF,TGTGCCTGGAGTCCCGGGATGAACACTGAAGCTTTCTTT
.,TRBJ2-1,TRBV4-1,.,CASSPQGSRFF,TGCGCCAGCAGCCCACAGGGTAGTCGGTTCTTC
few,TRBJ1-1,TRBV30,TRBD1,CAWSTPGQEIWKNTEAFF,TGTGCCTGGAGTACACCGGGACAGGAGATATGGAAGAACACTGAAGCTTTCTTT
.,TRBJ1-1,TRBV10-2,TRBD1,CASSDRTGRTMNTEAFF,TGCGCCAGCAGTGACCGGACAGGGCGCACCATGAACACTGAAGCTTTCTTT